The source of this TCR beta chain is a study of blood T cell repertoires in COVID-19. Study summary: Material from acute and convalescent COVID-19 was sourced from the United States, Italy and Spain.

This CDR3 comprises 12 residues. The V gene's germline CDR1 is MNHEY and CDR2 SVGAGI. V lost 6 bases, J lost 2 bases, and 1 base stayed unmatched. Seattle participants joined during active infection and were tracked over time. Original analysis: Researchers report that nucleated cell counts were estimated from reference gene primer amplification. Sequencing was performed with immunoSEQ multiplex PCR; in TCRdb, only in-frame clones are kept and a portion is missing. D and trimming come from the DNA, and the V and J calls and clone size come from that table. The sample carries approximately 170,000 clones, approximately 80% recorded once.

The V gene is TRBV6-5, the J gene TRBJ2-7; 7 bases align to TRBD2. Source material: peripheral blood. The clonotype was recovered from a woman aged 70-85 years with COVID-19, enrolled during active disease. For the CDR3, the DNA is TGTGCCAGCAGGGGAGGGACCTACGAGCAGTACTTC. It codes for CASRGGTYEQYF.